This T cell receptor beta chain was captured in a study of blood T cells in healthy people across ages. A second PCR of about 7 to 12 cycles used a sample-barcoded 5' primer and a J-beta primer mix. From the 5' RACE reads, TCRdb called clonotypes with MiXCR, one entry per CDR3 protein. The table has around 1,500,000 distinct CDR3 sequences, approximately 28% seen once. Trimming at V came to 3 bases and at J to 0 bases, leaving 2 bases not matched to a gene. The CDR3 sequence is 16 residues long. Looked up from germline, CDR1 is SGHTA and CDR2 is FQGNSA. This clonotype has a count of ten or more. Researchers isolated at least 6 million PBMCs per sample.

Sequenced sample: blood. This TCR came from a woman in her thirties in good health. The chain is built from TRBV7-2 and TRBJ2-1, with 10 bases identical to TRBD2. The CDR3 bases are TGTGCCAGCAGCTTGTCTAGCGGGAGCTCCTACAATGAGCAGTTCTTC. Encoded protein: CASSLSSGSSYNEQFF.